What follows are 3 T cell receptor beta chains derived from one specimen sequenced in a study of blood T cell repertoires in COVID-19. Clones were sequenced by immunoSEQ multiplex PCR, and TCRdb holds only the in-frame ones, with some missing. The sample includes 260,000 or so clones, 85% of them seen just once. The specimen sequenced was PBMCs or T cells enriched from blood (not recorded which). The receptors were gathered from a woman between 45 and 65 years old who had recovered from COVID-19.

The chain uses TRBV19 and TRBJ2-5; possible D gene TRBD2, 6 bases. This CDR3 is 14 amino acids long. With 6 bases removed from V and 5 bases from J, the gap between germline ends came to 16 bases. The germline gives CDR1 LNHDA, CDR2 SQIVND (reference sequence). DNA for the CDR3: TGTGCCAGTAGCGGCGGGACCGCCCGGGAGACCCAGTACTTC. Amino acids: CASSGGTARETQYF.

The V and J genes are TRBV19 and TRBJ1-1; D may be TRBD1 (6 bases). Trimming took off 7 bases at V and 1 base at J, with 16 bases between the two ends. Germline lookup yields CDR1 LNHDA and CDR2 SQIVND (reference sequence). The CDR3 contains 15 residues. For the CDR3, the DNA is TGTGCCAGTAAGGGGGGGCGAGGGAGGAACACTGAAGCTTTCTTT. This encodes CASKGGRGRNTEAFF.

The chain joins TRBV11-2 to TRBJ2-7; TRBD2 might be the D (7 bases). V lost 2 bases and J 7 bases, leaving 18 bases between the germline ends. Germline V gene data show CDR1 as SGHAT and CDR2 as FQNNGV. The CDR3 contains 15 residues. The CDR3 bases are TGTGCCAGCAGCTTACGGGGGGCCGATGGGGGTGAGCAGTACTTC. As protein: CASSLRGADGGEQYF. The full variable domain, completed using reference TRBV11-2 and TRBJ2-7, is EAGVAQSPRYKIIEKRQSVAFWCNPISGHATLYWYQQILGQGPKLLIQFQNNGVVDDSQLPKDRFSAERLKGVDSTLKIQPAKLEDSAVYLCASSLRGADGGEQYFGPGTRLTVT.